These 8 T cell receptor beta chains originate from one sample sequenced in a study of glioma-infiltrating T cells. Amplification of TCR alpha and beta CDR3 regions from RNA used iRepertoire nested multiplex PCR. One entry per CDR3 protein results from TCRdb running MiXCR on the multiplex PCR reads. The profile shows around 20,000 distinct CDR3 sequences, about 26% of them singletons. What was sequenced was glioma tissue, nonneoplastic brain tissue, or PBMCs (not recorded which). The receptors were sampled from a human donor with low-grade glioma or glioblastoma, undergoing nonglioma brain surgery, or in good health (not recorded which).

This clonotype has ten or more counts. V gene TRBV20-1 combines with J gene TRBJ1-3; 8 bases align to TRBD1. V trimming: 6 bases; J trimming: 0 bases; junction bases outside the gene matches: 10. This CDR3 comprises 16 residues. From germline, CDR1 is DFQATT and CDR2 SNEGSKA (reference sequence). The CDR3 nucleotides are TGCAGTGCCCTAGAGCAGGGGGCTTCCTCTGGAAACACCATATATTTT. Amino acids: CSALEQGASSGNTIYF.

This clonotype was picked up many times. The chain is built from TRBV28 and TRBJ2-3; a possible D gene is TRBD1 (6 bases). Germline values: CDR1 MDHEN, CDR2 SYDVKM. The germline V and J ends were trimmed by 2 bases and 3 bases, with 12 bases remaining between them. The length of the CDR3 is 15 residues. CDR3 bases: TGTGCCAGCAGTTTACGGCAGGGGACAACAGATACGCAGTATTTT. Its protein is CASSLRQGTTDTQYF.

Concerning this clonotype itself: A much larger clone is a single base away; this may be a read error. The chain's CDR3 is CASSLKDTQYF. The CDR3 nucleotides are TGTGCCAGCAGCTTAAAGGATACGCAGTATTTT. The rearrangement links TRBV11-2 to TRBJ2-3; D is unclear. Trimming took off 2 bases at V and 6 bases at J, with 3 bases between the two ends. CDR3 length equals 11 residues. Germline CDR1 and CDR2: SGHAT and FQNNGV.

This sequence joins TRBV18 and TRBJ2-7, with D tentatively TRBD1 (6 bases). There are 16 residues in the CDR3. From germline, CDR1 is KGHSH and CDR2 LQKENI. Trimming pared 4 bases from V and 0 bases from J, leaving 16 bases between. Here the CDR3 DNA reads TGTGCCAGCTCACAGTCCCCCGGGACAAACTCCTACGAGCAGTACTTC. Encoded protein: CASSQSPGTNSYEQYF.

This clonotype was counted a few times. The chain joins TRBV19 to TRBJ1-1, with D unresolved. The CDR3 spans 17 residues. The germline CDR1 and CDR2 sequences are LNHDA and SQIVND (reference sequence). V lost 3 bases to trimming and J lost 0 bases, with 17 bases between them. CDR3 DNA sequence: TGTGCCAGTAGTATTCTTCCCGATGGACGGATGAACACTGAAGCTTTCTTT. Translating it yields CASSILPDGRMNTEAFF.

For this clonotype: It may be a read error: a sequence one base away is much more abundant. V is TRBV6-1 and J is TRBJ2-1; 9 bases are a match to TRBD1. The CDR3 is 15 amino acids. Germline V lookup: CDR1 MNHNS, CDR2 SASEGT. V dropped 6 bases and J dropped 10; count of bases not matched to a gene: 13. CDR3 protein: CASSRTGQGTYEQFF. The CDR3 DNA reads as TGTGCCAGCAGCCGGACGGGACAGGGAACCTACGAGCAGTTCTTC.

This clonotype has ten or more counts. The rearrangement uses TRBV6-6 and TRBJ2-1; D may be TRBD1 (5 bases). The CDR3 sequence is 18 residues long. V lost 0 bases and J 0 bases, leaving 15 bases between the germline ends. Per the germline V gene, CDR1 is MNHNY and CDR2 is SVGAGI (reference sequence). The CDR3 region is CASSYSNPGISSYNEQFF. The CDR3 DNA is TGTGCCAGCAGTTACTCAAACCCAGGGATTAGCTCCTACAATGAGCAGTTCTTC.

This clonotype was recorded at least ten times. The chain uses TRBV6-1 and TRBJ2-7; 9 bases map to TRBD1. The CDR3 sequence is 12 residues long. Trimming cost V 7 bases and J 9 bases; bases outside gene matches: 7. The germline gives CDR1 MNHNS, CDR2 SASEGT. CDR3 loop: CASTATGGRQYF. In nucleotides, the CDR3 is TGTGCCAGCACAGCAACAGGGGGCAGGCAGTACTTC.